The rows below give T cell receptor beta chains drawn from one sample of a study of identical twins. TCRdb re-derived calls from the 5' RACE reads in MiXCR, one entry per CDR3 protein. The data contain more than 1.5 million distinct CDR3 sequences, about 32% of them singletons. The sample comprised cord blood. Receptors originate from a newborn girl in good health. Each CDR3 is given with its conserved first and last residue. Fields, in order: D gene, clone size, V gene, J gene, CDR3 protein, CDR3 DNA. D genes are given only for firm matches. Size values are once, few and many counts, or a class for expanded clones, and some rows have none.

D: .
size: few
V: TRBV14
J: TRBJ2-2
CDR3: CASSQVWSGELFF
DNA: TGTGCCAGCAGCCAAGTATGGTCCGGGGAGCTGTTTTTT

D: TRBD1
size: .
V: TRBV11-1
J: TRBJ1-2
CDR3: CASSRKQGDAIYGYTF
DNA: TGTGCCAGCAGCCGGAAACAGGGGGACGCAATCTATGGCTACACCTTC

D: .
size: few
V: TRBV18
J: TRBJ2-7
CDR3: CASSPDFSYEQYF
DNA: TGTGCCAGCTCACCAGATTTCTCCTACGAGCAGTACTTC

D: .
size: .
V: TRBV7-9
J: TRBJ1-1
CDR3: CASSFASEAFF
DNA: TGTGCCAGCAGCTTTGCGAGTGAAGCTTTCTTT

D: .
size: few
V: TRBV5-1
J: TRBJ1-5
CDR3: CASSPDGYSNQPQHF
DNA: TGTGCCAGCAGCCCCGACGGTTATAGCAATCAGCCCCAGCATTTT

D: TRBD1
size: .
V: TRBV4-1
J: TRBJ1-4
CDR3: CASSQQGQAFPNEKLFF
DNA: TGCGCCAGCAGCCAACAGGGACAGGCTTTCCCTAATGAAAAACTGTTTTTT

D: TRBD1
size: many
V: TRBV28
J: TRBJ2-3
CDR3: CASSLGQLTDTQYF
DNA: TGTGCCAGCAGTCTGGGACAGCTCACAGATACGCAGTATTTT

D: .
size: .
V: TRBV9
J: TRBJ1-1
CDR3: CASSVGTGQLNTEAFF
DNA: TGTGCCAGCAGCGTAGGAACGGGACAATTGAACACTGAAGCTTTCTTT

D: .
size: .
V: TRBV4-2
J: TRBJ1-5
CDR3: CASSQPQGRGNQPQHF
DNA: TGTGCCAGCAGCCAACCTCAGGGTCGGGGCAATCAGCCCCAGCATTTT

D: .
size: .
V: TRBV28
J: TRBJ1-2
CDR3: CASSLGDLQDYGYTF
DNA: TGTGCCAGCAGTTTGGGGGACTTGCAGGACTATGGCTACACCTTC

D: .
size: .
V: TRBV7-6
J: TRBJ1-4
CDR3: CASSLLRDSLFF
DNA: TGTGCCAGCAGCTTACTTCGGGACTCTTTGTTTTTT

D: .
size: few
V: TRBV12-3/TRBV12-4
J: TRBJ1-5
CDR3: CASQGQEVRGRRSDQPQHF
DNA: TGTGCCAGTCAGGGGCAGGAGGTCCGGGGGCGTAGGTCGGATCAGCCCCAGCATTTT

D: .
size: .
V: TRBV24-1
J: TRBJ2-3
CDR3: CATSDISTDTQYF
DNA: TGTGCCACCAGTGACATCAGCACAGATACGCAGTATTTT

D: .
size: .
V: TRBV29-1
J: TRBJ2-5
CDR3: CSVRTIQETQYF
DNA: TGCAGCGTTCGGACTATCCAAGAGACCCAGTACTTC

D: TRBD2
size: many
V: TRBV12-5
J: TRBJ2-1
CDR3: CASGNRPSSGGWYEQFF
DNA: TGTGCTAGTGGGAACCGACCTTCTAGCGGGGGTTGGTATGAGCAGTTCTTC

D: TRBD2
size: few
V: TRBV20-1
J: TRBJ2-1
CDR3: CSANRLWWEGPSYNEQFF
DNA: TGCAGTGCTAACCGTTTGTGGTGGGAGGGCCCCTCCTACAATGAGCAGTTCTTC

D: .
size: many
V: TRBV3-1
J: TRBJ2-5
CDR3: CASSQLGSQETQYF
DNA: TGTGCCAGCAGCCAACTCGGGAGTCAAGAGACCCAGTACTTC

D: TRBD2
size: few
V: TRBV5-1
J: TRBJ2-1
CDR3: CASSWGGRDNEQFF
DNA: TGCGCCAGCAGCTGGGGCGGGAGGGACAATGAGCAGTTCTTC

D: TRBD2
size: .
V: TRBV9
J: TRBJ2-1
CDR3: CASSVDWGLAAFNEQFF
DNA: TGTGCCAGCAGCGTAGATTGGGGACTAGCCGCTTTCAATGAGCAGTTCTTC

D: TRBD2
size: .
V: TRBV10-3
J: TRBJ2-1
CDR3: CAIAGTSGTSYNEQFF
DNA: TGTGCCATCGCCGGGACTAGCGGGACTTCCTACAATGAGCAGTTCTTC

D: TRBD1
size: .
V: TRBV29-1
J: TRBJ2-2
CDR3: CSVPRQGEGTGELFF
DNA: TGCAGCGTTCCCCGACAGGGGGAAGGGACCGGGGAGCTGTTTTTT

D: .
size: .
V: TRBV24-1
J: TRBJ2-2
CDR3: CATSDLVVNTGELFF
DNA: TGTGCCACCAGTGATTTAGTAGTGAACACCGGGGAGCTGTTTTTT

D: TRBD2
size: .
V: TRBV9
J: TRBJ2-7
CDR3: CASSPSSGVRYEQYF
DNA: TGTGCCAGCAGCCCCTCTAGCGGGGTACGCTACGAGCAGTACTTC

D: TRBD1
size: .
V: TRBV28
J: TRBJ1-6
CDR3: CASRFTPGQENSPLHF
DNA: TGTGCCAGCAGGTTTACTCCGGGACAGGAGAATTCACCCCTCCACTTT

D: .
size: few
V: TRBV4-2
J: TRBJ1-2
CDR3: CASSPPSGGGYTF
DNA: TGTGCCAGCAGCCCTCCTTCGGGGGGCGGCTACACCTTC

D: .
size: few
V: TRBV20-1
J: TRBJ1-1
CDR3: CSAIDTLNTEAFF
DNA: TGCAGTGCAATTGACACATTGAACACTGAAGCTTTCTTT

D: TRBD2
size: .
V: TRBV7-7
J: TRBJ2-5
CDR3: CASSLDRTSGRNEQYF
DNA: TGTGCCAGCAGCTTAGATCGGACTAGCGGGAGGAATGAGCAGTACTTC

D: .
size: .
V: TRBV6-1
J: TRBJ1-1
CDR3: CASSEGVLRMDTEAFF
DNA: TGTGCCAGCAGTGAAGGGGTACTGAGGATGGACACTGAAGCTTTCTTT